A selection of T cell receptor beta chains follows, all from one sample in a study of post-analysis software for immune sequencing data. One entry per CDR3 protein, called by TCRdb with MiXCR from the PCR reads. The sample shows about 770,000 distinct CDR3 sequences, around 45% of them seen only once. Sequences were obtained from blood. The receptors were sampled from a girl aged 10-17 years with multiple sclerosis. Both conserved end residues are part of each CDR3. The D gene is left open where the match is weak. The size field is filled for only some rows; it gives once, few, many or a size class.

CASSYGTGSSYEQYF | TGTGCCAGCAGTTACGGGACCGGGTCCTCCTACGAGCAGTACTTC | few | TRBJ2-7 | TRBV6-5 | -
CSVEYRGQDEQYF | TGCAGCGTTGAGTACAGGGGGCAGGACGAGCAGTACTTC | - | TRBJ2-7 | TRBV29-1 | TRBD1
CASSYGKGGSYGYTF | TGTGCCAGCAGTTACGGGAAGGGAGGGAGCTATGGCTACACCTTC | - | TRBJ1-2 | TRBV6-6 | -
CASSLGGGLGNEQFF | TGTGCCAGCAGCCTCGGGGGAGGACTGGGCAATGAGCAGTTCTTC | few | TRBJ2-1 | TRBV9 | -
CSARSRQWGTDTQYF | TGCAGTGCTAGATCCCGACAGTGGGGCACAGATACGCAGTATTTT | - | TRBJ2-3 | TRBV20-1 | -
CASSLGGPKTRTQYF | TGTGCCAGCAGCTTAGGGGGACCCAAAACAAGGACCCAGTACTTC | few | TRBJ2-5 | TRBV7-2 | -
CASSYQGAITYNEQFF | TGTGCCAGCAGCTACCAGGGGGCCATCACCTACAATGAGCAGTTCTTC | once | TRBJ2-1 | TRBV7-8 | TRBD1
CASSSLSPGITNEKLFF | TGTGCCAGCAGTTCCCTCTCCCCGGGAATAACTAATGAAAAACTGTTTTTT | - | TRBJ1-4 | TRBV28 | -
CASSLAMSGNNEQFF | TGTGCCAGCAGCTTGGCCATGTCGGGTAACAATGAGCAGTTCTTC | - | TRBJ2-1 | TRBV5-6 | -
CASSPPADQETQYF | TGTGCCAGCAGCCCCCCAGCGGACCAAGAGACCCAGTACTTC | - | TRBJ2-5 | TRBV7-6 | -
CSVEPGLFGYTF | TGCAGCGTTGAACCAGGCCTTTTTGGCTACACCTTC | - | TRBJ1-2 | TRBV29-1 | -
CASSPTRISGYGYTF | TGTGCCAGCAGCCCAACTCGAATTTCAGGATATGGCTACACCTTC | - | TRBJ1-2 | TRBV6-2/TRBV6-3 | -
CASARAYEQYF | TGTGCCAGCGCCAGGGCCTACGAGCAGTACTTC | once | TRBJ2-7 | TRBV25-1 | -
CASTPPGLAGAHEQFF | TGTGCCAGCACCCCACCAGGACTAGCGGGAGCGCATGAGCAGTTCTTC | - | TRBJ2-1 | TRBV25-1 | TRBD2
CASSQEAGTLGNTEAFF | TGCGCCAGCAGCCAAGAGGCAGGGACCCTTGGGAACACTGAAGCTTTCTTT | - | TRBJ1-1 | TRBV4-1 | -
CSAEPDRFNDGYTF | TGCAGCGCAGAACCCGACAGGTTCAATGATGGCTACACCTTC | - | TRBJ1-2 | TRBV29-1 | -
CASSQAIRGLANEKLFF | TGTGCCAGCAGCCAAGCCATCAGGGGGCTGGCTAATGAAAAACTGTTTTTT | - | TRBJ1-4 | TRBV3-1 | TRBD1
CASSREGNIQYF | TGTGCCAGCAGCCGTGAAGGGAACATTCAGTACTTC | - | TRBJ2-4 | TRBV12-3/TRBV12-4 | -
CASSYVVEDSPLHF | TGCGCCAGCAGCTATGTGGTCGAGGATTCACCCCTCCACTTT | - | TRBJ1-6 | TRBV5-1 | -
CASSQELGQTLAKNIQYF | TGCGCCAGCAGCCAAGAACTAGGACAGACGCTAGCCAAAAACATTCAGTACTTC | - | TRBJ2-4 | TRBV4-1 | -
CSVEVLQPRYEQYF | TGCAGCGTTGAGGTCCTCCAACCCCGCTACGAGCAGTACTTC | few | TRBJ2-7 | TRBV29-1 | -
CSVETSGASYEQYF | TGCAGCGTTGAAACTAGCGGGGCCTCCTACGAGCAGTACTTC | few | TRBJ2-7 | TRBV29-1 | TRBD2
CSARDTGQTNYGYTF | TGCAGTGCTAGAGATACGGGACAGACAAACTATGGCTACACCTTC | - | TRBJ1-2 | TRBV20-1 | TRBD1
CASSVLAAYNEQFF | TGTGCCAGCAGCGTGTTAGCGGCGTACAATGAGCAGTTCTTC | few | TRBJ2-1 | TRBV9 | -
CASGTGQGYEKLFF | TGTGCCAGCGGGACGGGACAGGGATATGAAAAACTGTTTTTT | few | TRBJ1-4 | TRBV7-2 | TRBD1
CASRGTGPISSGANVLTF | TGTGCCAGCAGGGGGACAGGACCCATTTCCTCTGGGGCCAACGTCCTGACTTTC | - | TRBJ2-6 | TRBV12-3/TRBV12-4 | TRBD1
CASSLGRGPYNEQFF | TGTGCCAGCAGTTTGGGGCGGGGGCCCTACAATGAGCAGTTCTTC | - | TRBJ2-1 | TRBV6-6 | -
CASSPQKIPGTDTQYF | TGTGCCAGCAGCCCCCAGAAGATACCTGGCACAGATACGCAGTATTTT | - | TRBJ2-3 | TRBV6-6 | -
CSANTVMAGLSNQPQHF | TGCAGTGCTAACACGGTAATGGCAGGCCTAAGCAATCAGCCCCAGCATTTT | once | TRBJ1-5 | TRBV20-1 | -
CASSFLGAGVWNEQFF | TGTGCCAGCAGCTTTCTCGGGGCGGGAGTGTGGAATGAGCAGTTCTTC | once | TRBJ2-1 | TRBV3-1 | TRBD2
CASSYRGQNIQYF | TGTGCCAGCAGCTACAGGGGGCAAAACATTCAGTACTTC | - | TRBJ2-4 | TRBV7-2 | TRBD1
CAGAPTLGNEQFF | TGTGCCGGAGCACCTACACTTGGGAATGAGCAGTTCTTC | - | TRBJ2-1 | TRBV10-3 | -
CASTNTGSSNYGYTF | TGTGCCAGCACTAACACAGGGAGTTCTAACTATGGCTACACCTTC | few | TRBJ1-2 | TRBV13 | -
CASTHNEDEQFF | TGTGCCAGCACCCACAACGAGGATGAGCAGTTCTTC | - | TRBJ2-1 | TRBV7-9 | -
CSVLLRDRAYEQYF | TGCAGCGTACTCCTCCGGGACAGGGCCTACGAGCAGTACTTC | - | TRBJ2-7 | TRBV29-1 | TRBD1
CASSFRLRNTEAFF | TGTGCCAGCAGTTTTAGGCTCAGGAACACTGAAGCTTTCTTT | once | TRBJ1-1 | TRBV28 | -
CSVRTSGTYNEQFF | TGCAGCGTTCGGACTAGCGGGACCTACAATGAGCAGTTCTTC | - | TRBJ2-1 | TRBV29-1 | TRBD2
CASSRKGAGTEAFF | TGTGCCAGCAGCCGTAAGGGGGCGGGCACTGAAGCTTTCTTT | - | TRBJ1-1 | TRBV3-1 | TRBD1
CSASAGNYYEQYF | TGCAGTGCTAGCGCAGGGAATTACTACGAGCAGTACTTC | - | TRBJ2-7 | TRBV20-1 | -
CSARGQASTDTQYF | TGCAGTGCTAGGGGACAGGCAAGCACAGATACGCAGTATTTT | - | TRBJ2-3 | TRBV20-1 | TRBD1
CASSLQGVSGSTDTQYF | TGTGCCAGCAGCCTACAGGGGGTCAGCGGGAGTACAGATACGCAGTATTTT | - | TRBJ2-3 | TRBV7-8 | -
CATSDWTGDEQYF | TGTGCCACCAGTGACTGGACAGGTGACGAGCAGTACTTC | few | TRBJ2-7 | TRBV24-1 | TRBD1
CATSRDPRTSGSANEQFF | TGTGCCACCAGCAGAGACCCCAGGACTAGCGGGAGTGCGAATGAGCAGTTCTTC | few | TRBJ2-1 | TRBV15 | TRBD2
CSASPIGTRRDEQFF | TGCAGTGCTAGTCCAATAGGAACACGTAGGGATGAGCAGTTCTTC | - | TRBJ2-1 | TRBV20-1 | -
CASRGGTGVPYERYF | TGTGCCAGCAGGGGGGGGACAGGGGTCCCCTACGAGCGGTACTTC | - | TRBJ2-7 | TRBV2 | TRBD1
CASSHDRGAYNEQFF | TGTGCCAGCAGCCACGACAGGGGAGCGTACAATGAGCAGTTCTTC | - | TRBJ2-1 | TRBV27 | TRBD1
CASSKGLLSSTRNFIELFF | TGTGCCAGCAGCAAAGGCCTATTGTCGAGTACTAGAAACTTTATCGAGCTGTTTTTT | - | TRBJ2-2 | TRBV21-1 | -
CSAEGGLARSSYEQYF | TGCAGTGCTGAGGGGGGACTAGCGAGGAGCTCCTACGAGCAGTACTTC | few | TRBJ2-7 | TRBV20-1 | TRBD2
CASSRGNAGRDTQYF | TGTGCCAGCAGCCGAGGAAATGCCGGGAGGGATACGCAGTATTTT | - | TRBJ2-3 | TRBV13 | TRBD2
CASRSGLAINEQFF | TGTGCCAGCAGGTCGGGACTAGCGATAAATGAGCAGTTCTTC | once | TRBJ2-1 | TRBV12-3/TRBV12-4 | TRBD2
CASSQEAGYSTEAFF | TGTGCCAGCAGCCAAGAAGCAGGGTACAGCACTGAAGCTTTCTTT | - | TRBJ1-1 | TRBV14 | -
CASSQRPSGETQYF | TGTGCCAGCAGCCAAAGACCTTCGGGGGAGACCCAGTACTTC | - | TRBJ2-5 | TRBV14 | -
CATSEPPGLVNNNEQFF | TGTGCCACCAGTGAACCCCCGGGACTAGTAAATAACAATGAGCAGTTCTTC | few | TRBJ2-1 | TRBV24-1 | TRBD2
CASSYINEQFF | TGTGCCAGCAGTTATATCAATGAGCAGTTCTTC | - | TRBJ2-1 | TRBV28 | -
CASSFPLSYNEQFF | TGTGCCAGCAGCTTCCCCCTCTCCTACAATGAGCAGTTCTTC | - | TRBJ2-1 | TRBV7-9 | -
CSVESSYEQYF | TGCAGCGTTGAGTCTTCCTACGAGCAGTACTTC | many | TRBJ2-7 | TRBV29-1 | -
CASSSLAETQETQYF | TGTGCCAGCAGTTCGCTAGCGGAAACCCAAGAGACCCAGTACTTC | - | TRBJ2-5 | TRBV27 | TRBD2
CASSLPTSGSSYEQYF | TGTGCCAGCAGTTTACCGACTAGCGGCAGCTCCTACGAGCAGTACTTC | - | TRBJ2-7 | TRBV28 | TRBD2
CASSLGGEGVGYEQYF | TGCGCCAGCAGCTTGGGAGGTGAGGGCGTCGGGTACGAGCAGTACTTC | few | TRBJ2-7 | TRBV5-1 | -
CASSGTGGAHDTQYF | TGTGCCAGCAGCGGGACAGGGGGAGCACACGATACGCAGTATTTT | - | TRBJ2-3 | TRBV5-6 | TRBD1